One sample yielded the 14 T cell receptor beta chains listed below, sequenced in a study of technical replicates of blood from several donors. Method: immunoSEQ multiplex PCR; TCRdb's copy keeps in-frame clones and lacks some. Of 73,000 or so clones detected, around 90% appear once; the ten largest clones hold 0.25%. Sequencing was done on a sample of T cells isolated from PBMCs. The receptors here all came from a human donor in good health.

The chain joins TRBV6-5 to TRBJ2-1, with 14 bases fitting TRBD2. Germline CDR1 MNHEY, CDR2 SVGAGI. The CDR3 consists of 15 residues. The V gene end was trimmed by 4 bases and the J gene end by 10 bases; junction bases not matched to a gene: 6. The CDR3 region has the DNA TGTGCCAGCAGTTCGACTAGCGGGAGGGCCGAGGAGCAGTTCTTC. It codes for CASSSTSGRAEEQFF.

This sequence joins TRBV27 and TRBJ1-6; TRBD1 agrees at 7 bases. This CDR3 is built from 14 residues. In germline, CDR1 is MNHEY, CDR2 SMNVEV (reference sequence). V lost 3 bases and J lost 7; bases outside the gene matches: 3. The CDR3, as DNA: TGTGCCAGCAGTTTGGGACAGAGAAATTCACCCCTCCACTTT. Amino acids: CASSLGQRNSPLHF.

The V and J genes are TRBV5-4 and TRBJ2-3; 8 bases are shared with TRBD2. This CDR3 has 19 residues. From germline, CDR1 is SGHNT and CDR2 YYREEE (reference sequence). Trimming removed 0 bases from V and 0 bases from J; junction bases left unmatched: 12. DNA for the CDR3: TGTGCCAGCAGCTTGGTTAGCGGGACTCCAGTCCTTAGCACAGATACGCAGTATTTT. Protein: CASSLVSGTPVLSTDTQYF.

The chain has TRBV2 and TRBJ2-7; possible D gene TRBD2, 6 bases. CDR3 size: 15 residues. Deletions cut 5 bases from V and 7 bases from J, with 21 bases between. CDR1 is SNHLY and CDR2 is FYNNEI in the germline V gene. The CDR3 spells CASSPSWGVREEQYF. CDR3 nucleotide sequence: TGTGCCAGCAGTCCTTCATGGGGGGTCCGGGAGGAGCAGTACTTC.

CDR3 sequence: CASSRGQGWGNTIYF. The CDR3 nucleotides are TGTGCCAGCAGTCGGGGACAGGGGTGGGGAAACACCATATATTTT. This chain joins TRBV2 and TRBJ1-3; 10 positions match TRBD1. V lost 5 bases, J lost 4 bases, and 5 bases stayed unmatched. The CDR3 contains 15 residues. Germline values: CDR1 SNHLY, CDR2 FYNNEI.

The chain is built from TRBV4-2 and TRBJ2-1; D not resolved. Trimming removed 4 bases from V and 4 bases from J, with 11 bases in between. Germline-derived CDR1 and CDR2 are LGHNA and YNFKEQ. CDR3 length: 14 residues. This CDR3 reads CASSPTPEYNEQFF. CDR3 sequence (DNA): TGTGCCAGCAGCCCGACTCCAGAGTACAATGAGCAGTTCTTC.

The J gene is TRBJ2-7, the V gene TRBV2; 7 nucleotides line up with TRBD2. After removal of 6 bases from V and 6 bases from J, the junction contained 8 bases not matched to a gene. The CDR3 totals 13 residues. CDR1 is SNHLY, CDR2 FYNNEI, per germline. CDR3 in amino acids: CASRAGVLGEQYF. Written as DNA, the CDR3 is TGTGCCAGCAGGGCGGGGGTGTTGGGCGAGCAGTACTTC.

The chain carries TRBV28 and TRBJ1-5; tentative D call: TRBD1 (5 bases). CDR3 length: 15 amino acids. Trimming removed 5 bases at V and 9 bases at J, with 20 bases between. Germline V gene lookup returns CDR1 MDHEN and CDR2 SYDVKM. The CDR3 spells CASSALTLIRGPQHF. DNA of the CDR3: TGTGCCAGCAGTGCGTTGACCTTAATTAGGGGGCCCCAGCATTTT. Full variable domain (rest looked up from reference TRBV28 and TRBJ1-5): DVKVTQSSRYLVKRTGEKVFLECVQDMDHENMFWYRQDPGLGLRLIYFSYDVKMKEKGDIPEGYSVSREKKERFSLILESASTNQTSMYLCASSALTLIRGPQHFGDGTRLSIL.

This clone appeared once. The gene calls are TRBV25-1 and TRBJ2-5; D is possibly TRBD1 (6 bases). Germline CDR1 MGHDK, CDR2 SYGVNS. Trimming pared 6 bases from V and 4 bases from J, leaving 12 bases between. There are 13 residues in the CDR3. The chain's CDR3 is CASRSGAVETQYF. The DNA of the CDR3 is TGTGCCAGCAGATCAGGGGCGGTAGAGACCCAGTACTTC.

The V call is TRBV4-2, the J call TRBJ2-1, with D unclear. Germline-derived CDR1 and CDR2 are LGHNA and YNFKEQ. Trimming removed 1 base at V and 0 bases at J, with 4 bases between. CDR3 length: 14 amino acids. The CDR3 sequence: CASSQGLSYNEQFF. Here the CDR3 DNA reads TGTGCCAGCAGCCAAGGGCTCTCCTACAATGAGCAGTTCTTC.

The chain combines TRBV28 with TRBJ2-7; weak D call: TRBD1 (5 bases). V lost 1 base and J 0 bases, leaving 7 bases between the germline ends. CDR1 MDHEN and CDR2 SYDVKM come from the germline V gene. The length of the CDR3 is 14 residues. The CDR3 sequence: CASSLSGFSYEQYF. In DNA form, the CDR3 reads TGTGCCAGCAGTTTATCAGGGTTCTCCTACGAGCAGTACTTC.

The V and J genes are TRBV28 and TRBJ1-3; D is unclear. V was pared by 4 bases and J by 0 bases, with 13 bases between. The CDR3 consists of 16 residues. CDR1 and CDR2 (germline): MDHEN, SYDVKM. The chain's CDR3 is CASSYSSAGSGNTIYF. CDR3 nucleotides: TGTGCCAGCAGTTATTCCTCCGCGGGCTCTGGAAACACCATATATTTT.

The chain uses TRBV29-1 and TRBJ2-7; 8 bases match TRBD1. The CDR3 is 12 amino acids. Germline V gene lookup returns CDR1 SQVTM and CDR2 ANQGSEA. The V and J ends lost 8 bases and 5 bases, in that order; junction bases with no gene match: 8. The chain's CDR3 is CSFTGGSHEQYF. CDR3 sequence (DNA): TGCAGCTTTACAGGGGGTTCCCACGAGCAGTACTTC.

CDR3: CSVEGLGPGELFF. The CDR3 nucleotides read TGCAGCGTTGAGGGACTAGGCCCCGGGGAGCTGTTTTTT. The chain carries TRBV29-1 and TRBJ2-2, with 8 bases that match TRBD2. The CDR3 totals 13 residues. The germline gives CDR1 SQVTM, CDR2 ANQGSEA. The trim removed 3 bases at V and 6 bases at J, leaving 3 bases unmatched.